The 17 T cell receptor beta chains below were found in one sample sequenced in a study of blood T cells in healthy people across ages. A J-beta primer mix and a sample-barcoded 5' primer were used in a second PCR of roughly 7 to 12 cycles. TCRdb called the 5' RACE reads again in MiXCR, with one record for every CDR3 protein. The data show approximately 760,000 distinct CDR3 sequences, around 25% seen once. These data also featured in a second study, about T cells of mothers and their children.

Material for sequencing was blood. The receptors shown here come from a boy between 10 and 17 years old in good health.

This clonotype turned up a few times. The chain combines TRBV7-9 with TRBJ2-5; D may correspond to TRBD1 or TRBD2 (5 bases each). The CDR3 consists of 15 residues. Germline CDR1 reads SEHNR; CDR2 reads FQNEAQ (reference sequence). The ends were cut back, 5 bases at V and 2 bases at J, with 15 bases in the middle. CDR3 sequence (DNA): TGTGCCAGCAGCCTATCGAGGGACGGACAAGAGACCCAGTACTTC. Translated: CASSLSRDGQETQYF. Full variable domain (rest looked up from reference TRBV7-9 and TRBJ2-5): DTGVSQNPRHKITKRGQNVTFRCDPISEHNRLYWYRQTLGQGPEFLTYFQNEAQLEKSRLLSDRFSAERPKGSFSTLEIQRTEQGDSAMYLCASSLSRDGQETQYFGPGTRLLVL.

V and J are TRBV6-6 and TRBJ1-1, with TRBD1 matching over 7 bases. The V gene's germline CDR1 is MNHNY and CDR2 SVGAGI (reference sequence). The CDR3 is 11 amino acids. The V and J ends lost 6 bases and 14 bases, in that order; junction bases with no gene match: 9. The CDR3 sequence: CASRTNRGPFF. DNA for the CDR3: TGTGCCAGCAGAACGAACAGGGGACCATTCTTT.

V usage is TRBV7-2 and J usage is TRBJ2-5, with D perhaps TRBD2 (5 bases). The closer fit of TRBJ2-7 to the DNA end suggests the J call may be wrong. Per germline, CDR1 SGHTA and CDR2 FQGNSA. This CDR3 spans 13 amino acids. CDR3 DNA: TGTGCCAGCAACAGCGGAGCCCCCTACGAGCAGTACTTC. Its protein product is CASNSGAPYEQYF.

V gene TRBV12-3 or TRBV12-4 combines with J gene TRBJ1-3; D unresolved. The CDR3 loop spans 17 amino acids. Trimming shortened V by 6 bases and J by 0 bases, and 18 bases separated the two germline ends. In DNA form, the CDR3 reads TGTGCCAGCAGCACATCCACCGACGGGTACTCTGGAAACACCATATATTTT. Its translation is CASSTSTDGYSGNTIYF.

The V and J genes are TRBV6-2 or TRBV6-3 and TRBJ2-1; 7 bases match TRBD2. Germline CDR1 is MNHEY and CDR2 is SVGEGT. This CDR3 has 16 amino acids. V trimming: 5 bases; J trimming: 1 base; junction bases outside the gene matches: 8. The CDR3 region has the DNA TGTGCCAGCAGTGGGGACGGGGGGAGTTCCTACAATGAGCAGTTCTTC. It yields the protein CASSGDGGSSYNEQFF.

This chain connects TRBV2 to TRBJ2-7; D is unresolved. Germline CDR1 is SNHLY and CDR2 is FYNNEI. V lost 5 bases and J lost 0, with 14 bases in between. CDR3 size: 15 residues. DNA of the CDR3: TGTGCCAGCAGTACGAGGACGTTTAGCTCCTACGAGCAGTACTTC. Its translation: CASSTRTFSSYEQYF. The full variable domain, with the rest looked up from reference TRBV2 and TRBJ2-7, is EPEVTQTPSHQVTQMGQEVILRCVPISNHLYFYWYRQILGQKVEFLVSFYNNEISEKSEIFDDQFSVERPDGSNFTLKIRSTKLEDSAMYFCASSTRTFSSYEQYFGPGTRLTVT.

This chain's CDR3 is CSVDIDHNEQFF. The DNA for the CDR3 is TGCAGCGTTGACATCGACCACAATGAGCAGTTCTTC. The rearrangement uses TRBV29-1 and TRBJ2-1; D gene ambiguous. V gave up 3 bases and J gave up 5 bases, with 8 bases separating them. Germline V gene lookup returns CDR1 SQVTM and CDR2 ANQGSEA. The CDR3 runs to 12 residues.

This clonotype has only a few counts. The chain has TRBV7-2 and TRBJ2-3, with D possibly being TRBD1 or TRBD2 (5 bases each). Germline CDR1 is SGHTA and CDR2 is FQGNSA. CDR3 length equals 18 residues. Trimming stripped 3 bases from V and 2 bases from J, with 21 bases between. CDR3 residues: CASSFGAIGARSTDTQYF. In nucleotides, the CDR3 is TGTGCCAGCAGCTTCGGTGCCATCGGGGCGAGGTCCACAGATACGCAGTATTTT. Using reference TRBV7-2 and TRBJ2-3 for the parts outside the CDR3, the full variable domain is GAGVSQSPSNKVTEKGKDVELRCDPISGHTALYWYRQSLGQGLEFLIYFQGNSAPDKSGLPSDRFSAERTGGSVSTLTIQRTQQEDSAVYLCASSFGAIGARSTDTQYFGPGTRLTVL.

The gene calls are TRBV7-9 and TRBJ1-1; possibly TRBD1 for D (6 bases). CDR3 length: 13 residues. Germline assignment: CDR1 SEHNR and CDR2 FQNEAQ (reference sequence). V was cut by 11 bases and J by 2 bases, with 15 bases left in between. CDR3 in DNA: TGTGCCGGCGCCAGGGGACTCAACACTGAAGCTTTCTTT. It encodes CAGARGLNTEAFF.

V gene TRBV6-6 combines with J gene TRBJ2-2; 10 nucleotides match TRBD2. This CDR3 comprises 15 residues. V lost 7 bases and J lost 5; bases outside the gene matches: 7. Germline-derived CDR1 and CDR2 are MNHNY and SVGAGI (reference sequence). CDR3 nucleotides: TGTGCCAGCACCCCCGGACTAGCGGTAACCGGGGAGCTGTTTTTT. It translates to CASTPGLAVTGELFF.

The rearrangement uses TRBV4-3 and TRBJ2-7, with D uncertain. Per the germline V gene, CDR1 is LGHNA and CDR2 is YSLEER. The CDR3 extends over 13 amino acids. V was cut by 1 base and J by 6 bases, with 10 bases left in between. CDR3 loop: CASSQGTAVEQYF. CDR3 sequence (DNA): TGCGCCAGCAGCCAAGGGACCGCGGTCGAGCAGTACTTC.

J is TRBJ1-2 and V is TRBV2; D unclear. Germline CDR1 SNHLY, CDR2 FYNNEI. This CDR3 is 13 amino acids long. Trimming pared 4 bases from V and 3 bases from J, leaving 9 bases between. CDR3 sequence (DNA): TGTGCCAGCAGTGGGTCGGCAGACTATGGCTACACCTTC. It specifies CASSGSADYGYTF.

The chain employs TRBV5-1 and TRBJ1-2, with D possibly matching TRBD1 (6 bases). CDR3 length: 15 residues. The germline gives CDR1 SGHRS, CDR2 YFSETQ. Trimming took off 1 base at V and 0 bases at J, with 10 bases between the two ends. The CDR3 protein is CASSLSSGANYGYTF. CDR3 DNA: TGCGCCAGCAGCTTGTCATCAGGGGCTAACTATGGCTACACCTTC.

The chain employs TRBV12-3 or TRBV12-4 and TRBJ1-2; 7 bases agree with TRBD1. V lost 5 bases, J lost 0 bases, and 6 bases stayed unmatched. This CDR3 comprises 15 residues. The CDR3 DNA follows: TGTGCCAGCAGTCTGCGGACAGGAGCTAACTATGGCTACACCTTC. It is translated as CASSLRTGANYGYTF.

The J gene is TRBJ1-4, the V gene TRBV11-2; unclear D gene. Germline CDR1 reads SGHAT; CDR2 reads FQNNGV. Trimming pared 0 bases from V and 6 bases from J, leaving 5 bases between. This CDR3 spans 13 amino acids. CDR3 region: CASSLDNHEKLFF. Written as DNA, the CDR3 is TGTGCCAGCAGCTTAGATAATCATGAAAAACTGTTTTTT.

This clonotype occurred a few times. CDR3 DNA sequence: TGTGCCAGCGGGTACCACGGGGGCCCCGTGTACGAGCAGTACTTC. Translated: CASGYHGGPVYEQYF. V is TRBV27 and J is TRBJ2-1, with D perhaps matching TRBD1 or TRBD2 (6 bases each). Near its end, the DNA agrees better with TRBJ2-7, so the J call may be wrong. This CDR3 is built from 15 residues. The germline V gene encodes CDR1 MNHEY and CDR2 SMNVEV (reference sequence).

This chain joins TRBV10-3 and TRBJ1-1, with 7 bases matching TRBD1. Per germline, CDR1 ENHRY and CDR2 SYGVKD. After removal of 5 bases from V and 7 bases from J, the junction contained 13 bases not matched to a gene. The length of the CDR3 is 15 residues. CDR3 sequence: CAISPYNRGHLEAFF. Written as DNA, the CDR3 is TGTGCCATCAGTCCCTACAACAGGGGCCACCTTGAAGCTTTCTTT.